This T cell receptor beta chain was sequenced for a study of blood T cells in healthy people across ages. Background on the study: Capture via template switching afforded approximately one barcoded beta molecule per two T cells.

With respect to this clonotype: Its antigen is not known.

The ends lost 2 bases at V and 5 bases at J; junction bases unmatched: 8. This CDR3 has 16 residues. Each donor had roughly 10 milliliters of peripheral blood drawn. The authors ran a second PCR of roughly 6 to 12 cycles using a sample-barcoded 5' primer and a J-beta primer mix. In TCRdb, the 5' RACE reads were re-called with MiXCR into one record per CDR3 protein. The table has 850,000 to 1,000,000 distinct CDR3 sequences, under 50% seen once. Overall study findings and caveats: Underestimates were what the diversity estimates from one million T cells were considered to be. Without sorted subsets, naive and antigen-experienced compartments could not be conclusively compared.

The receptor's source is a young man in good health. Input material: blood. This chain uses TRBV12-3 or TRBV12-4 with TRBJ2-1, with TRBD1 identical over 8 bases. In nucleotides, the CDR3 is TGTGCCAGCAGTTTATCTTGGACAGGGTTTAACAATGAGCAGTTCTTC. It yields the protein CASSLSWTGFNNEQFF.